Only one count was recorded for the clone carrying this T cell receptor (beta chain). Its specificity is not known. The sample originates from a study of T cell responses to AZD1222 COVID-19 vaccine. Study-wide results and caveats: Mostly white British, mostly female donors; authors suggested clonal diversity may be underestimated. The breadth and depth of Spike-specific TCRs increased once two AZD1222 doses had been given.

V trimming: 4 bases; J trimming: 3 bases; junction bases outside the gene matches: 9. Germline CDR1 is SGDLS and CDR2 is YYNGEE. This CDR3 has 15 residues. The method was immunoSEQ multiplex PCR; TCRdb's version includes in-frame clones alone and lacks a portion of them. Of around 140,000 clones in the sample, about nine tenths were seen once. The clonotype was recovered from an adult in good health. This specimen consisted of peripheral blood, obtained on day 0 of AZD1222 vaccination. V is TRBV9 and J is TRBJ1-2; 7 nucleotides match TRBD1. The CDR3 region is CASSPRDSYYYGYTF. DNA of the CDR3: TGTGCCAGCAGCCCTCGGGACAGTTATTACTATGGCTACACCTTC.